Following are 9 T cell receptor beta chains from one sample sequenced in a study of CD8 T cells in Susac syndrome (dated by TCRdb to the late 2010s). The method was the immunoSEQ multiplex PCR assay. RNA was extracted using the RNeasy kit, and about 0.45 to 1 ug of the RNA was reverse transcribed with random hexamers. Clones were called with MiXCR by TCRdb after fastp trimmed the public reads at Q25, and only in-frame beta chains were retained. Rows with one shared CDR3 protein collapse into an entry with the most common genes and DNA. The sample table contains some 200,000 distinct CDR3 sequences; only one count was recorded for approximately 94% of them. Roughly 0.093% of the sample belongs to the ten largest clones. Sequencing input: CD4+ T cells from PBMCs. These receptors were collected from a human donor with Susac syndrome.

J is TRBJ2-5 and V is TRBV12-3 or TRBV12-4; weak D call: TRBD1 (6 bases). Trimming took off 0 bases at V and 5 bases at J, with 7 bases between the two ends. This CDR3 comprises 13 residues. CDR3 sequence: CASSLAQGETQYF. The CDR3 nucleotides are TGTGCCAGCAGTTTAGCGCAGGGGGAGACCCAGTACTTC.

The rearrangement links TRBV2 to TRBJ2-1, with 7 bases fitting TRBD1. Per germline, CDR1 SNHLY and CDR2 FYNNEI. Trimming took 6 bases from V and 4 from J; bases not matched to a gene: 9. This CDR3 is built from 15 residues. CDR3 sequence: CASSLDRDIYNEQFF. CDR3 bases: TGTGCCAGCAGCCTCGACAGGGACATATACAATGAGCAGTTCTTC. Supplemented by reference TRBV2 and TRBJ2-1, the full variable domain reads EPEVTQTPSHQVTQMGQEVILRCVPISNHLYFYWYRQILGQKVEFLVSFYNNEISEKSEIFDDQFSVERPDGSNFTLKIRSTKLEDSAMYFCASSLDRDIYNEQFFGPGTRLTVL.

V is TRBV5-6 and J is TRBJ2-5; D might be TRBD1 (5 bases). The V gene lost 5 bases and the J gene lost 0 bases, with 20 bases spanning the gap. Germline assignment: CDR1 SGHDT and CDR2 YYEEEE. There are 17 residues in the CDR3. CDR3: CASRSSTDMRYQETQYF. Here the CDR3 DNA reads TGTGCCAGCAGATCCTCGACAGACATGAGGTACCAAGAGACCCAGTACTTC.

This sequence joins TRBV9 and TRBJ2-3, with D tentatively TRBD2 (6 bases). V gave up 4 bases and J gave up 5 bases, with 14 bases separating them. In germline, CDR1 is SGDLS, CDR2 YYNGEE. CDR3 length: 14 amino acids. In DNA, the CDR3 is TGTGCCAGCAGCCCCCGACTAGACCGAGATACGCAGTATTTT. Translated, it gives CASSPRLDRDTQYF.

The V gene is TRBV19, the J gene TRBJ2-1, with D uncertain. The length of the CDR3 is 12 residues. Between the trimmed V and J ends, which lost 9 bases and 8 bases, there was a span of 14 bases. CDR1 and CDR2 from the germline V gene are LNHDA and SQIVND (reference sequence). CDR3 in amino acids: CASQDRLDEQFF. CDR3 in DNA: TGTGCCAGCCAAGACCGCTTAGATGAGCAGTTCTTC. Combining the CDR3 with reference TRBV19 and TRBJ2-1 gives the whole variable domain DGGITQSPKYLFRKEGQNVTLSCEQNLNHDAMYWYRQDPGQGLRLIYYSQIVNDFQKGDIAEGYSVSREKKESFPLTVTSAQKNPTAFYLCASQDRLDEQFFGPGTRLTVL.

The chain employs TRBV7-9 and TRBJ2-5, with TRBD2 as a possible D gene (6 bases). This CDR3 is 15 amino acids long. The V end was cut by 6 bases, the J end by 2 bases, with 16 bases between. The germline V gene encodes CDR1 SEHNR and CDR2 FQNEAQ (reference sequence). For the CDR3, the DNA is TGTGCCAGCAGTGACCCTCTCGGGGGACAAGAGACCCAGTACTTC. Amino acids: CASSDPLGGQETQYF.

This sequence joins TRBV30 and TRBJ1-4, with a tentative D call TRBD1 (6 bases). V was cut by 4 bases and J by 5 bases, with 14 bases left in between. The germline V gene encodes CDR1 GTSNPN and CDR2 SVGIG (reference sequence). The length of the CDR3 is 14 residues. DNA for the CDR3: TGTGCCTGGACCGGAGGGGGTTTAAATGAAAAACTGTTTTTT. It codes for CAWTGGGLNEKLFF.

About this clonotype: Germline and junction disagree at one end, which may indicate a read error. The chain combines TRBV3-1 with TRBJ2-1; TRBD1 matches 9 bases. CDR3 length: 12 residues. Germline-derived CDR1 and CDR2 are LGHDT and YNNKEL (reference sequence). CDR3 protein: CASSRSMGQGVF. For the CDR3, the DNA is TGTGCCAGCAGCCGGTCTATGGGACAGGGTGTCTTC.

This clonotype has a single count. This chain connects TRBV19 to TRBJ2-1, with a weak D call TRBD2 (5 bases). Germline CDR1 LNHDA, CDR2 SQIVND (reference sequence). This CDR3 is 11 amino acids long. Trimming took off 5 bases at V and 8 bases at J, with 7 bases between the two ends. CDR3 sequence (DNA): TGTGCCAGTAGTGCTAGCTATGAGCAGTTCTTC. This sequence encodes CASSASYEQFF. Drawing the rest from reference TRBV19 and TRBJ2-1, the complete variable domain is DGGITQSPKYLFRKEGQNVTLSCEQNLNHDAMYWYRQDPGQGLRLIYYSQIVNDFQKGDIAEGYSVSREKKESFPLTVTSAQKNPTAFYLCASSASYEQFFGPGTRLTVL.